This T cell receptor (beta chain) derives from a study of cytomegalovirus exposure and HLA in healthy donors. Study information: The study's early data release held about 85 million unique TCRs from HLA-typed donors. Study-level points and caveats: Later genetic work tied a missense DCLRE1C variant to beta-chain V and J trimming. HLA restriction was apparent for most CMV-associated TCR beta chains in a later analysis.

Points on this clone: The antigen is not known.

Germline values: CDR1 ENHRY, CDR2 SYGVKD. The V end was cut by 8 bases, the J end by 1 base, with 11 bases between. The CDR3 totals 13 residues. With 60 Vbeta and 13 Jbeta primers, the PCR was carried out. TCRdb's copy holds only in-frame clones and misses some; the assay was immunoSEQ multiplex PCR. This specimen shows approximately 150,000 clones; the ten leading clones hold 0.8% to 1%. This receptor was obtained from a male donor in good health and CMV-seronegative. The chain employs TRBV10-3 and TRBJ1-2, with unresolved D. Sequenced sample: PBMCs. CDR3 in DNA: TGTGCCATCGGCCCAGGAATTAACTATGGCTACACCTTC. This codes for CAIGPGINYGYTF.